Shown below are 31 T cell receptor beta chains from a single sample sequenced in a study of T cell repertoires in cytomegalovirus infection. TCRdb re-derived calls from the reads in MiXCR, one entry per CDR3 protein. The sample yields some 450,000 distinct CDR3 sequences, roughly a third seen once. Sequencing was performed on PBMCs. The receptors come from a human donor in good health (CMV status not recorded). Some clones in this sample may be carry-over from other donors' samples.

This clonotype was seen more than once but under ten times. The chain employs TRBV19 and TRBJ2-3; 8 bases align to TRBD2. Losses at the gene ends were 7 bases for V and 6 bases for J; bases not matched to a gene: 12. Germline V CDR1 and CDR2: LNHDA, SQIVND (reference sequence). The CDR3 is 15 residues long. CDR3: CASKMAGAGVDTQYF. CDR3 coding DNA: TGTGCCAGTAAGATGGCGGGAGCGGGGGTGGATACGCAGTATTTT.

In this sample, this clonotype turned up a few times. The chain combines TRBV28 with TRBJ1-5, with a possible D match to TRBD1 (5 bases). The germline V and J ends were trimmed by 7 bases and 0 bases, with 13 bases remaining between them. Germline CDR1 reads MDHEN; CDR2 reads SYDVKM. The CDR3 runs to 15 residues. In DNA, the CDR3 is TGTGCCAGCAACCACCGAGGGGATAGCAATCAGCCCCAGCATTTT. This translates into CASNHRGDSNQPQHF.

A few counts support this clonotype. The CDR3 sequence: CATSHQGFYNEQFF. CDR3 nucleotides: TGTGCCACTAGCCACCAGGGTTTCTACAATGAGCAGTTCTTC. The chain carries TRBV19 and TRBJ2-1, with D possibly being TRBD1 or TRBD2 (5 bases each). CDR1 and CDR2 from the germline V gene are LNHDA and SQIVND (reference sequence). CDR3 length equals 14 residues. The V gene lost 10 bases and the J gene lost 3 bases, with 16 bases spanning the gap.

This clonotype was detected many times. V and J are TRBV7-2 and TRBJ2-5; 7 positions agree with TRBD2. CDR3 size: 13 residues. CDR1 is SGHTA, CDR2 FQGNSA, per germline. The ends lost 8 bases at V and 6 bases at J; junction bases unmatched: 9. CDR3 in DNA: TGTGCCAGCGCCACCGCGGGGGTGAAGACCCAGTACTTC. This translates into CASATAGVKTQYF.

This clonotype has more than one count but fewer than ten. The rearrangement joins TRBV4-1 to TRBJ1-6; a possible D gene is TRBD1 (5 bases). The CDR3 has 16 amino acids. Germline lookup yields CDR1 MGHRA and CDR2 YSYEKL. Deletions cut 4 bases from V and 8 bases from J, with 18 bases between. Written as DNA, the CDR3 is TGCGCCAGCAGCCCGAACGCGGGGGGGATCGATTCACCCCTCCACTTT. It codes for CASSPNAGGIDSPLHF.

This sequence joins TRBV12-3 or TRBV12-4 and TRBJ1-1; TRBD1 is a possible D gene (5 bases). The V gene lost 6 bases and the J gene lost 7 bases, with 18 bases spanning the gap. The CDR3 runs to 14 residues. The CDR3 loop reads CASSPDTKSGEAFF. The CDR3 nucleotides read TGTGCCAGCAGCCCGGACACGAAAAGTGGTGAAGCTTTCTTT.

The chain links TRBV19 to TRBJ1-5, with D uncertain. Germline V lookup: CDR1 LNHDA, CDR2 SQIVND (reference sequence). This CDR3 has 12 residues. V was clipped by 1 base and J by 6 bases, with 4 bases between them. CDR3 sequence (DNA): TGTGCCAGTAGTATAGCCGTTCAGCCCCAGCATTTT. Protein sequence: CASSIAVQPQHF.

This clonotype was picked up many times. The CDR3 reads CASSLDGASGNTIYF. CDR3 DNA: TGTGCCAGCAGCTTAGATGGGGCATCTGGAAACACCATATATTTT. This chain links TRBV11-2 with TRBJ1-3; D is perhaps TRBD1 (5 bases). Per germline, CDR1 SGHAT and CDR2 FQNNGV. Between the trimmed V and J ends, which lost 0 bases and 1 base, there was a span of 7 bases. This CDR3 has 15 amino acids.

This clonotype has just a few counts. The CDR3 nucleotides read TGCGCCAGCAGCCAAGCAATGAGTAGGGGTTGGAGCAATCAGCCCCAGCATTTT. This codes for CASSQAMSRGWSNQPQHF. The chain uses TRBV4-1 and TRBJ1-5, with D possibly matching TRBD1 (5 bases). CDR1 and CDR2 from the germline V gene are MGHRA and YSYEKL. Trimming removed 1 base at V and 1 base at J, with 17 bases between. This CDR3 contains 18 residues.

Only a few counts were recorded for this clonotype. The CDR3: CASSYDRGEQFF. The CDR3 coding sequence is TGTGCCAGCAGTTACGATAGGGGTGAGCAGTTCTTC. The chain carries TRBV6-6 and TRBJ2-1; D may be TRBD1 (5 bases). CDR1 MNHNY and CDR2 SVGAGI come from the germline V gene (reference sequence). V lost 2 bases and J lost 9, with 8 bases in between. The CDR3 is 12 amino acids.

The chain links TRBV4-3 to TRBJ2-5; D is unclear. Germline V gives CDR1 LGHNA, CDR2 YSLEER. V lost 1 base to trimming and J lost 4 bases, with 13 bases between them. The CDR3 runs 15 residues. The CDR3 DNA reads as TGCGCCAGCAGCCAAGGGGCCTTATCGGTAGAGACCCAGTACTTC. This encodes CASSQGALSVETQYF.

The chain couples TRBV5-6 to TRBJ1-5; TRBD1 is a possible D gene (5 bases). V gave up 0 bases and J gave up 11 bases, with 15 bases separating them. Looked up from germline, CDR1 is SGHDT and CDR2 is YYEEEE. The CDR3 sequence is 14 residues long. The CDR3 protein is CASSLAAGQLAQHF. CDR3 DNA sequence: TGTGCCAGCAGCTTGGCCGCAGGGCAACTCGCCCAGCATTTT. The variable domain in full, with the rest retrieved from reference TRBV5-6 and TRBJ1-5, is DAGVTQSPTHLIKTRGQQVTLRCSPKSGHDTVSWYQQALGQGPQFIFQYYEEEERQRGNFPDRFSGHQFPNYSSELNVNALLLGDSALYLCASSLAAGQLAQHFGDGTRLSIL.

This clonotype was seen a few times. The J gene is TRBJ2-2, the V gene TRBV5-4, with 10 bases lining up with TRBD1. The V segment lost 4 bases and the J segment 5 bases; nucleotides outside the gene matches: 5. The length of the CDR3 is 15 residues. The germline CDR1 and CDR2 sequences are SGHNT and YYREEE (reference sequence). The CDR3 DNA follows: TGTGCCAGCAGCCGACGGGACAGGGGAACCGGGGAGCTGTTTTTT. This gives the protein CASSRRDRGTGELFF.

In regard to this clonotype: Given a much more abundant clone one base away, this may be a read error. CDR3 residues: CASSQTSGGAADTQYF. CDR3 in DNA: TGCGCCAGCAGCCAGACTAGCGGGGGGGCCGCAGATACGCAGTATTTT. The chain links TRBV4-3 to TRBJ2-3; TRBD2 aligns across 14 bases. The CDR3 totals 16 residues. Germline V CDR1 and CDR2: LGHNA, YSLEER. The V and J ends lost 3 bases and 4 bases, in that order; junction bases with no gene match: 3.

This clonotype was detected many times. The chain has TRBV7-2 and TRBJ1-1; D unclear. CDR3 size: 16 residues. Germline lookup yields CDR1 SGHTA and CDR2 FQGNSA. V lost 1 base, J lost 4 bases, and 16 bases lay in between. CDR3 DNA: TGTGCCAGCAGCTTAGGTGCGGACGCTAGATCCACTGAAGCTTTCTTT. Translation gives CASSLGADARSTEAFF.

At least ten counts were recorded for this clonotype. The rearrangement joins TRBV4-1 to TRBJ1-2; maybe TRBD1 (5 bases). V was clipped by 0 bases and J by 8 bases, with 16 bases between them. Germline lookup yields CDR1 MGHRA and CDR2 YSYEKL. The CDR3 runs to 15 residues. The CDR3 DNA reads TGCGCCAGCAGCCAAGATTGGGCCCCGGGGGAGGGCTACACCTTC. Amino acid sequence: CASSQDWAPGEGYTF.

The chain carries TRBV30 and TRBJ2-4; 9 bases agree with TRBD1. The V and J ends lost 3 bases and 2 bases, in that order; junction bases with no gene match: 8. From germline, CDR1 is GTSNPN and CDR2 SVGIG (reference sequence). The CDR3 is made up of 16 amino acids. The CDR3 DNA sequence: TGTGCCTGGAGGGACGACAGGGGGGTTTCCAAAAACATTCAGTACTTC. Amino acids: CAWRDDRGVSKNIQYF.

This clonotype has ten or more counts. The chain is built from TRBV7-8 and TRBJ1-1, with 8 bases aligning to TRBD1. The CDR3 is 15 amino acids. J was trimmed by 3 bases and V by 5 bases; bases with no gene match: 8. The germline CDR1 and CDR2 sequences are SGHVS and FQNEAQ. The CDR3 loop reads CASSLQGQVYTEAFF. CDR3 bases: TGTGCCAGCAGCCTTCAGGGACAGGTTTACACTGAAGCTTTCTTT.

This clonotype has a handful of counts. The rearrangement links TRBV27 to TRBJ2-1, with D possibly matching TRBD1 (8 bases). The CDR3 loop spans 18 amino acids. Germline V gives CDR1 MNHEY, CDR2 SMNVEV (reference sequence). V was cut by 7 bases and J by 1 base, with 23 bases left in between. The CDR3 DNA reads as TGTGCCAGCACCCCGCGGGGGCAGGGGGCCCGATCCTACAATGAGCAGTTCTTC. This sequence encodes CASTPRGQGARSYNEQFF.

The chain combines TRBV11-2 with TRBJ2-7; no clear D. V was cut by 5 bases and J by 3 bases, with 11 bases left in between. The CDR3 is made up of 13 amino acids. Germline V gene data show CDR1 as SGHAT and CDR2 as FQNNGV. CDR3 residues: CASSPHSLYEQYF. The CDR3 DNA follows: TGTGCCAGCAGCCCGCACAGCCTCTACGAGCAGTACTTC.

The chain couples TRBV19 to TRBJ1-6; the D gene is possibly TRBD1 (6 bases). The CDR3 runs to 15 residues. Trimming stripped 1 base from V and 6 bases from J, with 10 bases between. From germline, CDR1 is LNHDA and CDR2 SQIVND (reference sequence). The CDR3 here is CASSIVGASNSPLHF. For the CDR3, the DNA is TGTGCCAGTAGTATAGTGGGGGCGAGTAATTCACCCCTCCACTTT.

This clonotype came up a few times. The rearrangement links TRBV20-1 to TRBJ1-2; D is unresolved. CDR1 and CDR2 from the germline V gene are DFQATT and SNEGSKA (reference sequence). CDR3 length: 15 amino acids. V shed 3 bases and J shed 0 bases, with 14 bases lying between them. CDR3 sequence: CSASPTPRANYGYTF. In nucleotides, the CDR3 is TGCAGTGCTAGCCCCACCCCCAGAGCTAACTATGGCTACACCTTC.

The gene calls are TRBV5-6 and TRBJ2-1; maybe TRBD2 (5 bases). The CDR3 has 14 amino acids. The V gene lost 4 bases and the J gene lost 5 bases, with 13 bases spanning the gap. In germline, CDR1 is SGHDT, CDR2 YYEEEE. CDR3 in amino acids: CASSGEWTHNEQFF. CDR3 sequence (DNA): TGTGCCAGCAGCGGAGAGTGGACTCACAATGAGCAGTTCTTC.

This clonotype was counted between two and nine times. The CDR3 sequence: CASSTYPGQGANTGELFF. The CDR3 bases are TGTGCCAGCAGTACCTATCCCGGACAGGGCGCAAACACCGGGGAGCTGTTTTTT. The chain joins TRBV28 to TRBJ2-2; 8 nucleotides match TRBD1. Germline V CDR1 and CDR2: MDHEN, SYDVKM. The CDR3 length is 18 residues. With 5 bases clipped from V and 2 bases from J, the junction kept 13 bases outside the gene matches.

This clonotype turned up a few times. The chain employs TRBV19 and TRBJ2-1; the D gene could be TRBD1 or TRBD2 (5 bases each). CDR1 and CDR2 from the germline V gene are LNHDA and SQIVND (reference sequence). V was cut by 5 bases and J by 2 bases, with 22 bases left in between. This CDR3 comprises 18 residues. This CDR3 reads CASSGLAPVWGTYNEQFF. The DNA for the CDR3 is TGTGCCAGTAGTGGATTGGCGCCTGTCTGGGGGACCTACAATGAGCAGTTCTTC. Combining the CDR3 with reference TRBV19 and TRBJ2-1 gives the whole variable domain DGGITQSPKYLFRKEGQNVTLSCEQNLNHDAMYWYRQDPGQGLRLIYYSQIVNDFQKGDIAEGYSVSREKKESFPLTVTSAQKNPTAFYLCASSGLAPVWGTYNEQFFGPGTRLTVL.

Only a few counts were recorded for this clonotype. The V and J genes are TRBV7-6 and TRBJ2-1, with a possible D match to TRBD2 (5 bases). The CDR3 contains 18 residues. CDR1 and CDR2 (germline): SGHVS, FNYEAQ. Deletions cut 3 bases from V and 9 bases from J, with 27 bases between. The CDR3 protein is CASSLQGDGPLVRVEQFF. The CDR3, as DNA: TGTGCCAGCAGCTTGCAAGGCGACGGCCCACTAGTAAGGGTTGAGCAGTTCTTC.

There are many counts of this clonotype. This rearrangement joins TRBV6-1 to TRBJ1-3, with D possibly being TRBD1 (5 bases). CDR1 and CDR2 (germline): MNHNS, SASEGT. CDR3 length equals 15 residues. With 6 bases removed from V and 4 bases from J, the gap between germline ends came to 16 bases. The CDR3 spells CASRSPGQGGNTIYF. The CDR3 nucleotides are TGTGCCAGCAGGTCCCCTGGGCAGGGCGGAAACACCATATATTTT.

This clonotype has only a few counts. The genes are TRBV6-1 and TRBJ1-4; D gene unclear. The CDR3 length is 14 residues. The ends were cut back, 6 bases at V and 0 bases at J, with 8 bases in the middle. Per germline, CDR1 MNHNS and CDR2 SASEGT. The DNA of the CDR3 is TGTGCCAGCAGCCGGGATTCAACTAATGAAAAACTGTTTTTT. Its translation: CASSRDSTNEKLFF.

Concerning this clonotype: Given the absence of the conserved phenylalanine or tryptophan at the CDR3 end, a read error is likely. CDR3 DNA: TGTGCCAGCACCAGACTCTCAGGTGCCAACGTCCTGACTTTA. Amino acids: CASTRLSGANVLTL. This chain joins TRBV2 and TRBJ2-6; D is undetermined. Germline-derived CDR1 and CDR2 are SNHLY and FYNNEI. The V and J ends lost 7 bases and 7 bases respectively, with 14 bases between them. This CDR3 has 14 amino acids.

This sequence joins TRBV4-1 and TRBJ1-1; D gene uncertain. The germline V and J ends were trimmed by 4 bases and 7 bases, with 13 bases remaining between them. CDR1 is MGHRA and CDR2 is YSYEKL in the germline V gene. The CDR3 extends over 13 amino acids. CDR3 bases: TGCGCCAGCAGCCCAGGTCCTAGTCTTGAAGCTTTCTTT. This translates into CASSPGPSLEAFF.

The CDR3 bases are TGCAGCCCCCGAAAACGGAGCGGGGGAGTCGATCCTGAAGCTTTCTTT. It specifies CSPRKRSGGVDPEAFF. The chain is built from TRBV20-1 and TRBJ1-1; possible D gene TRBD1, 5 bases. CDR3 length: 16 amino acids. Germline V gene sequence: CDR1 DFQATT, CDR2 SNEGSKA (reference sequence).